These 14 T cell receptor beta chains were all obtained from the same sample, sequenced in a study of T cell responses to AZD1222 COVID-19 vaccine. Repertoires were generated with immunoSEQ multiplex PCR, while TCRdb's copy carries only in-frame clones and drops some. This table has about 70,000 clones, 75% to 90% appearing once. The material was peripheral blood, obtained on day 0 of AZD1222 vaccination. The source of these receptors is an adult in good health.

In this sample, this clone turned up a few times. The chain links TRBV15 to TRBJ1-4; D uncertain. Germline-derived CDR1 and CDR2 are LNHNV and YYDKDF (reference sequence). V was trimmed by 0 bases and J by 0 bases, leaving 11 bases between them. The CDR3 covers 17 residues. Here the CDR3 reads CATSRDYLSATNEKLFF. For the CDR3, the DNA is TGTGCCACCAGCAGAGATTATTTGAGTGCAACTAATGAAAAACTGTTTTTT.

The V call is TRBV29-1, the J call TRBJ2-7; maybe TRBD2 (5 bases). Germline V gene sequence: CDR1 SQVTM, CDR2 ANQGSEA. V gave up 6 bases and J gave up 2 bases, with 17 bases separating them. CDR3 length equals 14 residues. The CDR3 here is CSVAVGGSTYEQYF. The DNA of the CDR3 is TGCAGCGTGGCGGTTGGAGGCTCAACCTACGAGCAGTACTTC.

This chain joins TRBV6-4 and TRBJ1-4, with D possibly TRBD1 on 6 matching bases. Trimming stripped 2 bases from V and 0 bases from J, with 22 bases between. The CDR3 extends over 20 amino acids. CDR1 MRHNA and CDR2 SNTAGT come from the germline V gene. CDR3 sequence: CASSDDHGRRGSATNEKLFF. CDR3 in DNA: TGTGCCAGCAGTGACGATCATGGGCGTAGGGGGTCGGCAACTAATGAAAAACTGTTTTTT.

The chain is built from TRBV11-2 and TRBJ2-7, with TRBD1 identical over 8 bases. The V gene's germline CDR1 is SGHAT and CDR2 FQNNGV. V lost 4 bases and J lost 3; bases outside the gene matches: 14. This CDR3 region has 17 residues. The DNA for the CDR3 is TGTGCCAGCAGCTCCTGGTTGAGGACAGGGACGGACTACGAGCAGTACTTC. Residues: CASSSWLRTGTDYEQYF.

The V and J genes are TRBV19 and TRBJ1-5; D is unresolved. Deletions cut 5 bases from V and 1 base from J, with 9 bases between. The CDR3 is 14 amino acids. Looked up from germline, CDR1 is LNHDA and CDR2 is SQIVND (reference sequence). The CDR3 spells CASSAGLSNQPQHF. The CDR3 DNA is TGTGCCAGTAGTGCCGGACTCAGCAATCAGCCCCAGCATTTT.

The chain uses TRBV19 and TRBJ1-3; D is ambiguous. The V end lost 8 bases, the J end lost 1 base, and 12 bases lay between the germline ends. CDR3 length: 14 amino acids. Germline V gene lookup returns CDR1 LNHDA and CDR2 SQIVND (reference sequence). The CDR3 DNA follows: TGTGCCAGTTCGACTCAAAAATCTGGAAACACCATATATTTT. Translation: CASSTQKSGNTIYF. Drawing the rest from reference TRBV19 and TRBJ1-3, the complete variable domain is DGGITQSPKYLFRKEGQNVTLSCEQNLNHDAMYWYRQDPGQGLRLIYYSQIVNDFQKGDIAEGYSVSREKKESFPLTVTSAQKNPTAFYLCASSTQKSGNTIYFGEGSWLTVV.

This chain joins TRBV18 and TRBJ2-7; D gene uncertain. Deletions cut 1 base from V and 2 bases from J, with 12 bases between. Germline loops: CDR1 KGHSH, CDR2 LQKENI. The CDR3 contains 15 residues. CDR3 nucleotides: TGTGCCAGCTCACCACAGCGAGATGGTACCTACGAGCAGTACTTC. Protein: CASSPQRDGTYEQYF.

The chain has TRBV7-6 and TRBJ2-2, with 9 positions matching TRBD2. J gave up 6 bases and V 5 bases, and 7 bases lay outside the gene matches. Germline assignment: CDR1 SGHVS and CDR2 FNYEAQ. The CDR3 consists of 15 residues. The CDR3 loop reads CASSPSRGGAGELFF. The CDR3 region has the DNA TGTGCCAGCAGCCCCTCGCGGGGGGGCGCCGGGGAGCTGTTTTTT.

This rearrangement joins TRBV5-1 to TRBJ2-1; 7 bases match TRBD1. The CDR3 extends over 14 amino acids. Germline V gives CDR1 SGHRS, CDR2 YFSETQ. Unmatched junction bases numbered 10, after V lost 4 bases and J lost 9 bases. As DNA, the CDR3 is TGCGCCAGCAGCCGAGAACAGGGGATCAGTGAGCAGTTCTTC. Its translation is CASSREQGISEQFF.

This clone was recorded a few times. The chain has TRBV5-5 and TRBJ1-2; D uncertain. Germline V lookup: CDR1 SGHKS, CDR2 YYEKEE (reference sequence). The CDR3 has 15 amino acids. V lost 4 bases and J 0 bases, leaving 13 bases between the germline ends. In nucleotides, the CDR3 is TGTGCCAGCAGCCCCGGAGTTCAGGCTAACTATGGCTACACCTTC. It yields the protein CASSPGVQANYGYTF.

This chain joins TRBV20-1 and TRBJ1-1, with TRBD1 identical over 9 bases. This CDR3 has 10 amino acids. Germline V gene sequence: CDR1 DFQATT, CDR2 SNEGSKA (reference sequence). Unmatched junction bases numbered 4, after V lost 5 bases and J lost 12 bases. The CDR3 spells CSAAGTGSFF. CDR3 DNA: TGCAGTGCTGCCGGGACAGGGTCTTTCTTT.

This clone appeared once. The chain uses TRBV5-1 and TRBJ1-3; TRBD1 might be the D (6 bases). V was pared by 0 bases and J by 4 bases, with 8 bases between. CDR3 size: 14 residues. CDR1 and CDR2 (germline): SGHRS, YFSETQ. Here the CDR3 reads CASSLGQGGNTIYF. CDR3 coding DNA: TGCGCCAGCAGCTTGGGTCAGGGGGGAAACACCATATATTTT.

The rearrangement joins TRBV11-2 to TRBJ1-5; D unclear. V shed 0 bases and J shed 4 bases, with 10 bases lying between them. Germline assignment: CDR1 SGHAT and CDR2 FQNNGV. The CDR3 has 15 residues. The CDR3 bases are TGTGCCAGCAGCTTAGAAGTTGGCAGAAATCAGCCCCAGCATTTT. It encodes CASSLEVGRNQPQHF.

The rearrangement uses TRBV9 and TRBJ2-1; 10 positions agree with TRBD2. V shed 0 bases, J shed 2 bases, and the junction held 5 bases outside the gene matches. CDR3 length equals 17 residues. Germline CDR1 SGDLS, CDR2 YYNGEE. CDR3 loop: CASSVVGAGGPYNEQFF. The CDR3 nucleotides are TGTGCCAGCAGCGTAGTTGGAGCGGGGGGGCCCTACAATGAGCAGTTCTTC.